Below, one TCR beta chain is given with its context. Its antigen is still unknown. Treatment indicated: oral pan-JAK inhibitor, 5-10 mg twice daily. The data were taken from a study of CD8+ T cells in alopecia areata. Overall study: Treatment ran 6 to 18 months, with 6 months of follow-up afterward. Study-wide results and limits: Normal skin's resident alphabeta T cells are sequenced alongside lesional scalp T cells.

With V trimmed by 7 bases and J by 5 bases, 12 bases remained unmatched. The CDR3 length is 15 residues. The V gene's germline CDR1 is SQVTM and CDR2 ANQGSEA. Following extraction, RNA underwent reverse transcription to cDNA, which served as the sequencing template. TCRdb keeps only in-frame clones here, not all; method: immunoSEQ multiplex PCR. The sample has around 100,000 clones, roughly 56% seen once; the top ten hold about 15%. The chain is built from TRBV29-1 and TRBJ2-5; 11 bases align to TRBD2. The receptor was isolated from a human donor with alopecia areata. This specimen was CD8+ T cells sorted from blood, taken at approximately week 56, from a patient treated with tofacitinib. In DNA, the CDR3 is TGCAGCGCGCCCGATTTAGCGGGGGGGGCGGAGACCCAGTACTTC. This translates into CSAPDLAGGAETQYF.